This TCR beta chain was sequenced in a study of T cells in Graves' hyperthyroidism and ophthalmopathy (dated by TCRdb to between 2018 and 2020). Regarding the study in general: Peripheral blood samples were taken at initial diagnosis, before any treatment was given. To identify distinguishing TCR V-J signatures, a discovery cohort of roughly 100 patients was used, comprising fewer than 45 with Graves' ophthalmopathy and about 59 with stable Graves' hyperthyroidism. Prospective prediction of ophthalmopathy was tested in an independent validation cohort of fewer than 20 hyperthyroidism patients and 17 patients who later progressed to ophthalmopathy. For training and testing, the 100 or so patients in the discovery cohort were randomly divided in a 7:3 ratio. In addition, the study compared T-cell repertoires in thyroid tissue and in blood from several Graves' hyperthyroidism patients. After blood sampling, hyperthyroidism patients were treated with methimazole at a starting dose of 30 mg daily, and ophthalmopathy patients were treated with high-dose intravenous methylprednisolone. The paper reports TCR Vbeta CDR3 sequencing of over 130 peripheral blood samples: around 45 ophthalmopathy, roughly 80 hyperthyroidism and 17 progressor patients. Results and caveats for the whole study, not just this receptor: No statistical method was used to fix the sample size in advance, and group allocation was not hidden from the investigators. In cross-validation, a model built on a 13 V-J signature told ophthalmopathy apart from stable hyperthyroidism with 87.88% sensitivity and about 81% specificity, and in testing the same model reached 80%/75%. Most expanded thyroid clonotypes (frequency above 0.001) were also found in blood, which suggests that blood repertoires may mirror thyroid immune responses. In validation, the model predicted progression to ophthalmopathy a median of approximately 6.3 months before onset, with roughly 70% sensitivity and roughly 72% specificity.

TCR beta CDR3 regions were amplified from RNA transcripts. The TCR CDR3 was subjected to a first round of RT-PCR using the HTBI primer set and the Qiagen OneStep RT-PCR kit. A second multiplex PCR round built the libraries, followed by size selection and purification. Libraries were sequenced paired-end with 100 bp reads on an Illumina HiSeq2000. Per the original workflow: SOAPnuke was used to process the raw data, throwing out any read that contained adapters or uncalled bases, had a mean Phred below 15, or lacked an exact constant-primer or identifier match. High-quality paired reads were merged using COPE v1.2.5, and each unique nucleotide sequence was defined as a clonotype. MiTCR v1.1 was used to align the clonotypes against IMGT TRBV, TRBD and TRBJ reference segments. The analysis included only V-J combinations with a frequency above 0.0001, which together covered 99% to 99.2% of the repertoires. A TCS score was defined as the ratio between F50 (clonal expansion) and ExV (chaos), using BLOSUM62-based TCRdist between CDR3 peptides within each V-J. Welch's t-statistics and random forest reduced around 510 V-J features to around 14, which were used in a naive Bayes classifier (R e1071). Starting from the raw public reads, TCRdb applied fastp trimming at Q25, assembled clones with MiXCR and retained in-frame beta chains. Rows merge per CDR3 protein into single entries with the most common DNA and genes. The V and J calls were determined by TCRdb, not by the authors. This sample is represented by about 360,000 distinct CDR3 sequences; roughly 12% of them were singletons. The leading ten clones occupy less than 25% of the sample.

Hyperthyroidism patients were newly diagnosed, with disease duration under 2 months, and aged 18 to 65 years. Exclusion was applied to patients with uncontrolled infections, other autoimmune diseases, pregnancy or lactation. Diagnoses were based on clinical symptoms, serum thyroxine and TRAb, thyroid ultrasound and orbital computed tomography. Blood from progressor patients was drawn when they were first diagnosed with hyperthyroidism, before any ophthalmopathy symptoms appeared. PBMCs were isolated from 8 to 10 ml of fresh peripheral blood by Ficoll-Paque density gradient centrifugation. Patients classed as progressors first received a Graves' hyperthyroidism diagnosis and then went on to develop ophthalmopathy during follow-up. Trizol reagent was used to extract total RNA, and RNA quality was then checked on an Agilent 2100 Bioanalyzer. The germline V gene provides CDR1 SNHLY and CDR2 FYNNEI. Germline trimming amounts to 1 base on V and 6 bases on J, with 3 as the count of junction bases outside the gene matches. Inclusive of the bounding cysteine and phenylalanine, the CDR3 is 15 residues long. Only the CDR3 DNA is retained, 45 bases long and in frame from the first base.

At least ten counts were recorded for this clonotype. No cognate antigen has been identified for it. The record has no base qualities; no much larger clone is one base away. The sample was blood. This TCR derives from a man aged 30 to 45 with Graves' hyperthyroidism that later progressed to Graves' ophthalmopathy. Here the chain combines TRBV2 and TRBJ1-5; TRBD1 lines up with 10 middle nucleotides. The nucleotide sequence is given as TGTGCCAGCAGTGAAGGACAGGGGGCGAGTCAGCCCCAGCATTTT. Its translation reads: CASSEGQGASQPQHF.